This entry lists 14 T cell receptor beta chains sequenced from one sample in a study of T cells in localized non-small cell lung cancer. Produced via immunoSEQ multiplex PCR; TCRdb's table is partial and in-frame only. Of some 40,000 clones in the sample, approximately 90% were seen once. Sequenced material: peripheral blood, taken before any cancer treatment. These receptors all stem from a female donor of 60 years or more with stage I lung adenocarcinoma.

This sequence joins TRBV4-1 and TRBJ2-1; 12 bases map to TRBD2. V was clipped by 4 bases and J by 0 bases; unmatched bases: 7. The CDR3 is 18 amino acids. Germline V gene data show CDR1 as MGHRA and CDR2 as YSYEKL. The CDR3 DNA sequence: TGCGCCAGCAGCCGAGCCCGACTAGCGGGGGTCTCCTACAATGAGCAGTTCTTC. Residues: CASSRARLAGVSYNEQFF.

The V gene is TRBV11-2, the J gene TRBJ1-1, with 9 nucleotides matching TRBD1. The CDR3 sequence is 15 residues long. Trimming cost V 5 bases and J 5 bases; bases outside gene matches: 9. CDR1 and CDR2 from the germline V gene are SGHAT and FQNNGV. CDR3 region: CASSLTGGWWTEAFF. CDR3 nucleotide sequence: TGTGCCAGCAGCCTCACAGGGGGCTGGTGGACTGAAGCTTTCTTT.

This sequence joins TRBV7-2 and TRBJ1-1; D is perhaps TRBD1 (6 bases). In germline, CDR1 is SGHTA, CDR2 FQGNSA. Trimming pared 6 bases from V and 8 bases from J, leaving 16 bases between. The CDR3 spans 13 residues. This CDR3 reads CASRRKDRVEAFF. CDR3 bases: TGTGCCAGCAGGCGTAAGGACAGAGTCGAAGCTTTCTTT.

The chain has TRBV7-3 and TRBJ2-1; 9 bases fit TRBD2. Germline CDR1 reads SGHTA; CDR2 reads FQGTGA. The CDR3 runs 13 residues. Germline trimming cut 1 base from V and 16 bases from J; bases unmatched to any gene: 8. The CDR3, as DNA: TGTGCCAGCAGCTTAAAAAGCGGGGGGCTACAATTCTTC. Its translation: CASSLKSGGLQFF.

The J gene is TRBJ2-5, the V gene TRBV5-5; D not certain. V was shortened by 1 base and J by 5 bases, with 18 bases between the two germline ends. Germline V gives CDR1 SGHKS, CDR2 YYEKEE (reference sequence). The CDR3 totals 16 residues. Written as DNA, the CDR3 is TGTGCCAGCAGCTTGACATCTGCCTCAAGATGGGAGACCCAGTACTTC. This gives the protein CASSLTSASRWETQYF.

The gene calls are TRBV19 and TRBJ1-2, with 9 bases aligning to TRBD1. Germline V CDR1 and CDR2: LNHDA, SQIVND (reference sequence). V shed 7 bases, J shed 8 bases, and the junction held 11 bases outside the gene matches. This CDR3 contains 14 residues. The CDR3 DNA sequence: TGTGCCAGTACGGGGACAGGGTTATACACGGGCTACACCTTC. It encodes CASTGTGLYTGYTF.

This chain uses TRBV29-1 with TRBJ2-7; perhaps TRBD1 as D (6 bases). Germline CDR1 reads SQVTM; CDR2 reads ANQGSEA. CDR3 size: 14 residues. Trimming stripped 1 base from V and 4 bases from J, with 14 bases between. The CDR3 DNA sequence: TGCAGCGTTGAAGGGGGGCAGGGTCGGTACGAGCAGTACTTC. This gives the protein CSVEGGQGRYEQYF.

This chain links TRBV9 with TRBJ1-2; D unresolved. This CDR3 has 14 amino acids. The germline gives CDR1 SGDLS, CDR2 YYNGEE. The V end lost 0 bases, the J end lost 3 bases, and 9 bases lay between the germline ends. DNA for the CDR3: TGTGCCAGCAGCGTAGGAAGGCAGTACTATGGCTACACCTTC. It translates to CASSVGRQYYGYTF.

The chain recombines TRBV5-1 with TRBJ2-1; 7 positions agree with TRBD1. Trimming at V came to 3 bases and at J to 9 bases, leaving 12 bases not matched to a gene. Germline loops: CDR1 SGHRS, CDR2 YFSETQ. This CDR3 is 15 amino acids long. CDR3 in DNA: TGCGCCAGCAGCTGGCGACAGGGAGCATTGGTTGAGCAGTTCTTC. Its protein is CASSWRQGALVEQFF.

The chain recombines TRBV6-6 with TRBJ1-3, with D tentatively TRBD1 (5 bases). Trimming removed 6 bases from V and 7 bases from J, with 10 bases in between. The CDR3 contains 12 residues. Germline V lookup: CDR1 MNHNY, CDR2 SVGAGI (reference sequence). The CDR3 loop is CASRGVGNTIYF. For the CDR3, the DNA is TGTGCCAGCAGGGGGGTCGGGAACACCATATATTTT.

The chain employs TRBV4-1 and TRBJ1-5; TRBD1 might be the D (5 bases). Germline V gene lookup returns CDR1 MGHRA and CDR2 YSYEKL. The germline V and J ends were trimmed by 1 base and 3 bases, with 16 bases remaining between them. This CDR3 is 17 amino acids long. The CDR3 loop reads CASSQGGGPRNNQPQHF. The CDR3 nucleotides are TGCGCCAGCAGCCAAGGTGGGGGACCGAGGAACAATCAGCCCCAGCATTTT.

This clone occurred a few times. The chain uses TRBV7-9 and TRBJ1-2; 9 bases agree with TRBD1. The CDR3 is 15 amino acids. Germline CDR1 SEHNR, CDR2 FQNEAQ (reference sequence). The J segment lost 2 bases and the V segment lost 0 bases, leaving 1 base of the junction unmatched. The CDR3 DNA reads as TGTGCCAGCAGCTTAGCGGGACAGGGAAACTATGGCTACACCTTC. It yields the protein CASSLAGQGNYGYTF. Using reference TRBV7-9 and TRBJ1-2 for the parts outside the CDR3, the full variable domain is DTGVSQNPRHKITKRGQNVTFRCDPISEHNRLYWYRQTLGQGPEFLTYFQNEAQLEKSRLLSDRFSAERPKGSFSTLEIQRTEQGDSAMYLCASSLAGQGNYGYTFGSGTRLTVV.

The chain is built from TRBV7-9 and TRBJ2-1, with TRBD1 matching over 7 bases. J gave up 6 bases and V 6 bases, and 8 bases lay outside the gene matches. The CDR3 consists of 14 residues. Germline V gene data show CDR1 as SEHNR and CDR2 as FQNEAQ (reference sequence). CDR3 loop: CASRPGGLVNEQFF. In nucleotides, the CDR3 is TGTGCCAGCAGACCAGGGGGTTTGGTCAATGAGCAGTTCTTC.

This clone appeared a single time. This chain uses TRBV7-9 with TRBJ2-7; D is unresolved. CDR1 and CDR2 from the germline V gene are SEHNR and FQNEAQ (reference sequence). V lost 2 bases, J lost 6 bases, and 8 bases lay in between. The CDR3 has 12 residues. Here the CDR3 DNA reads TGTGCCAGCAGCTTATTGTCTGCCGAGCAGTACTTC. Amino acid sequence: CASSLLSAEQYF.